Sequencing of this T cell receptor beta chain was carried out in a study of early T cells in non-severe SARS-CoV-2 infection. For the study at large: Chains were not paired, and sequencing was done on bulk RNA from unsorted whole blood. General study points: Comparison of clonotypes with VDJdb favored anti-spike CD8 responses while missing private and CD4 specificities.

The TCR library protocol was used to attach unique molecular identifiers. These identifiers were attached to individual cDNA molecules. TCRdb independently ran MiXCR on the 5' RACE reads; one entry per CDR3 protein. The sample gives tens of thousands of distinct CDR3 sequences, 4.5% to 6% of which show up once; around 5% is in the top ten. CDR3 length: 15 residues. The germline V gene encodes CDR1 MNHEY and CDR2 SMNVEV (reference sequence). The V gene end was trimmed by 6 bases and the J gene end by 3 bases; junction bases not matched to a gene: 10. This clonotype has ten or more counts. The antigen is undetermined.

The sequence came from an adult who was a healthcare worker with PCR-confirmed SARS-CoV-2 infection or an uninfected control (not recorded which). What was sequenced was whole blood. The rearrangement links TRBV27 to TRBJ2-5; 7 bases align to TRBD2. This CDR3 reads CASSLLSGMEETQYF. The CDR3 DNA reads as TGTGCCAGCAGCCTACTGAGCGGGATGGAAGAGACCCAGTACTTC.